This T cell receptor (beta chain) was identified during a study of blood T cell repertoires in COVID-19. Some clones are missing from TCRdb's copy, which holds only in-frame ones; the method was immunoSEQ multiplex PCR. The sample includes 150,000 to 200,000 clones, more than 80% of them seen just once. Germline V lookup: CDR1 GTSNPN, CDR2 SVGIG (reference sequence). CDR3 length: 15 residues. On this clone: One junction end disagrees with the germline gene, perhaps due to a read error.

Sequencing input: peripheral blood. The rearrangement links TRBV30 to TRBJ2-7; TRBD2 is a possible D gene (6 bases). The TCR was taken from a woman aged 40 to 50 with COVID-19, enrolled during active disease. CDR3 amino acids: CAWSSLGRRAYEQCF. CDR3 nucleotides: TGTGCCTGGAGTTCACTTGGCCGGAGGGCCTACGAGCAGTGCTTC. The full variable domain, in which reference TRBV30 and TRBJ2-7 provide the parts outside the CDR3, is SQTIHQWPATLVQPVGSPLSLECTVEGTSNPNLYWYRQAAGRGLQLLFYSVGIGQISSEVPQNLSASRPQDRQFILSSKKLLLSDSGFYLCAWSSLGRRAYEQCFGPGTRLTVT.